One and the same sample provided the 21 T cell receptor beta chains below, sequenced in a study of T cell responses to AZD1222 COVID-19 vaccine. The table came from immunoSEQ multiplex PCR; TCRdb's copy has only in-frame clones and leaves some out. This sample has around 150,000 clones, with nearly 95% found just once. The input for sequencing was peripheral blood, taken 28 days after the second AZD1222 dose. The receptors shown here come from an adult who received the AZD1222 COVID-19 vaccine.

The rearrangement links TRBV18 to TRBJ2-7; D possibly corresponds to TRBD1 (6 bases). Per germline, CDR1 KGHSH and CDR2 LQKENI. Trimming shortened V by 8 bases and J by 7 bases, and 18 bases separated the two germline ends. This CDR3 region has 13 residues. CDR3 loop: CASTTGTRTEQYF. CDR3 sequence (DNA): TGTGCCAGCACAACCGGGACAAGGACTGAGCAGTACTTC.

The chain recombines TRBV19 with TRBJ2-5; D gene unclear. Per the germline V gene, CDR1 is LNHDA and CDR2 is SQIVND (reference sequence). The CDR3 is 13 residues long. V gave up 5 bases and J gave up 4 bases, with 11 bases separating them. The DNA for the CDR3 is TGTGCCAGTAGTGAGGCCCGCGGAGAGACCCAGTACTTC. Encoded protein: CASSEARGETQYF.

This sequence joins TRBV15 and TRBJ1-1, with D perhaps matching TRBD1 (6 bases). Germline V gene sequence: CDR1 LNHNV, CDR2 YYDKDF (reference sequence). The CDR3 runs to 18 residues. V gave up 1 base and J gave up 5 bases, with 23 bases separating them. The CDR3 DNA reads as TGTGCCACCAGCAGAGGTCGAAGGGGACAACTTCGGGGTACTGAAGCTTTCTTT. Protein product: CATSRGRRGQLRGTEAFF.

This sequence joins TRBV24-1 and TRBJ2-1; the D is unclear. CDR1 is KGHDR and CDR2 is SFDVKD in the germline V gene. This CDR3 has 14 amino acids. V was clipped by 1 base and J by 3 bases, with 6 bases between them. In nucleotides, the CDR3 is TGTGCCACCAGTGATTTTGGAGACTACAATGAGCAGTTCTTC. This encodes CATSDFGDYNEQFF.

The chain is built from TRBV4-2 and TRBJ2-1; 9 bases agree with TRBD2. Trimming at V came to 1 base and at J to 9 bases, leaving 4 bases not matched to a gene. This CDR3 is 14 amino acids long. CDR1 and CDR2 from the germline V gene are LGHNA and YNFKEQ. The CDR3 spells CASSQGGRAGEQFF. The CDR3 DNA reads as TGTGCCAGCAGCCAAGGCGGGAGGGCTGGTGAGCAGTTCTTC.

The V gene is TRBV28, the J gene TRBJ1-1; D is possibly TRBD1 (5 bases). The CDR3 is 14 residues long. In germline, CDR1 is MDHEN, CDR2 SYDVKM. V was trimmed by 6 bases and J by 5 bases, leaving 16 bases between them. Here the CDR3 reads CASSPGGTWTEAFF. The CDR3 DNA reads as TGTGCCAGCAGCCCTGGGGGGACGTGGACTGAAGCTTTCTTT.

V and J are TRBV6-5 and TRBJ1-5, with TRBD1 matching over 8 bases. The J segment lost 1 base and the V segment lost 6 bases, leaving 5 bases of the junction unmatched. CDR1 and CDR2 (germline): MNHEY, SVGAGI. The CDR3 sequence is 15 residues long. This CDR3 is CASSRGQGSNQPQHF. The DNA for the CDR3 is TGTGCCAGCAGCCGAGGACAGGGCAGCAATCAGCCCCAGCATTTT.

The chain links TRBV27 to TRBJ2-5; the D is unclear. The germline V gene encodes CDR1 MNHEY and CDR2 SMNVEV (reference sequence). This CDR3 is built from 14 residues. The germline V and J ends were trimmed by 4 bases and 1 base, with 10 bases remaining between them. CDR3 residues: CASSWSSSQETQYF. The CDR3 nucleotides are TGTGCCAGCAGTTGGTCATCCTCCCAAGAGACCCAGTACTTC.

The chain couples TRBV5-1 to TRBJ1-5, with 7 bases aligning to TRBD1. V was pared by 4 bases and J by 4 bases, with 5 bases of the junction left unmatched. Germline CDR1 and CDR2: SGHRS and YFSETQ. This CDR3 region has 14 residues. CDR3 bases: TGCGCCAGCAGCCTGACAGGGAGAAATCAGCCCCAGCATTTT. Its translation: CASSLTGRNQPQHF.

The rearrangement joins TRBV5-6 to TRBJ1-1, with D tentatively TRBD1 (5 bases). Germline CDR1 SGHDT, CDR2 YYEEEE. This CDR3 spans 12 amino acids. Trimming removed 0 bases from V and 11 bases from J, with 11 bases in between. CDR3 residues: CASSLGGFEAFF. The CDR3, as DNA: TGTGCCAGCAGCTTGGGGGGCTTTGAGGCTTTCTTT.

The rearrangement uses TRBV12-3 or TRBV12-4 and TRBJ1-4; possibly TRBD1 for D (5 bases). Trimming removed 4 bases from V and 8 bases from J, with 11 bases in between. The CDR3 covers 13 residues. The CDR3 loop is CASSSSGSEKLFF. As DNA, the CDR3 is TGTGCCAGCAGTTCCTCAGGGTCGGAAAAACTGTTTTTT.

The V call is TRBV7-2, the J call TRBJ2-7; TRBD2 is a possible D gene (6 bases). The V gene's germline CDR1 is SGHTA and CDR2 FQGNSA. This CDR3 has 15 amino acids. V shed 4 bases and J shed 6 bases, with 19 bases lying between them. The CDR3 region is CASSSRGLSSSEQYF. The CDR3 coding sequence is TGTGCCAGCAGCTCACGAGGACTATCATCATCCGAGCAGTACTTC.

The J gene is TRBJ2-3, the V gene TRBV7-3; 8 bases match TRBD2. The CDR3 extends over 15 amino acids. Trimming removed 4 bases from V and 3 bases from J; junction bases left unmatched: 6. The V gene's germline CDR1 is SGHTA and CDR2 FQGTGA. This CDR3 is CASSSSGSGTDTQYF. DNA of the CDR3: TGTGCCAGCAGCTCCAGCGGGAGTGGGACAGATACGCAGTATTTT.

This chain uses TRBV10-3 with TRBJ1-2; possibly TRBD1 for D (5 bases). Germline CDR1 reads ENHRY; CDR2 reads SYGVKD. This CDR3 contains 12 residues. V lost 8 bases to trimming and J lost 8 bases, with 15 bases between them. CDR3: CAIGGGTEGYTF. The CDR3 coding sequence is TGTGCCATCGGCGGGGGGACGGAAGGCTACACCTTC.

CDR3 protein: CSAIVLDEQYF. The CDR3 DNA follows: TGCAGTGCTATCGTCCTCGACGAGCAGTACTTC. The chain couples TRBV20-1 to TRBJ2-7; D is uncertain. Trimming shortened V by 4 bases and J by 5 bases, and 9 bases separated the two germline ends. Germline V gene lookup returns CDR1 DFQATT and CDR2 SNEGSKA (reference sequence). CDR3 size: 11 residues.

This chain connects TRBV2 to TRBJ1-1, with D perhaps matching TRBD1 (6 bases). Germline values: CDR1 SNHLY, CDR2 FYNNEI. The V end was cut by 5 bases, the J end by 4 bases, with 8 bases between. This CDR3 contains 12 residues. The chain's CDR3 is CASSSGATEAFF. Here the CDR3 DNA reads TGTGCCAGCAGTTCAGGGGCCACTGAAGCTTTCTTT.

V and J are TRBV9 and TRBJ2-1; maybe TRBD1 (5 bases). The CDR3 is 15 amino acids. Deletions cut 0 bases from V and 6 bases from J, with 13 bases between. Germline V CDR1 and CDR2: SGDLS, YYNGEE. The CDR3 loop is CASSVAIVGVNEQFF. The CDR3, as DNA: TGTGCCAGCAGCGTAGCTATCGTAGGGGTCAATGAGCAGTTCTTC.

This clone has only one observation. The rearrangement joins TRBV10-3 to TRBJ2-1, with TRBD1 matching over 7 bases. The CDR3 spans 15 residues. Germline-derived CDR1 and CDR2 are ENHRY and SYGVKD. Losses at the gene ends were 0 bases for V and 2 bases for J; bases not matched to a gene: 1. The CDR3 sequence: CAISESGQAYNEQFF. The DNA for the CDR3 is TGTGCCATCAGTGAGTCCGGACAGGCCTACAATGAGCAGTTCTTC.

The J gene is TRBJ2-7, the V gene TRBV9, with TRBD2 matching over 9 bases. This CDR3 is 15 amino acids long. Germline trimming cut 4 bases from V and 0 bases from J; bases unmatched to any gene: 5. Germline values: CDR1 SGDLS, CDR2 YYNGEE. CDR3 loop: CASSTTSGNSYEQYF. CDR3 sequence (DNA): TGTGCCAGCAGCACGACTAGCGGTAACTCCTACGAGCAGTACTTC.

The V and J genes are TRBV6-5 and TRBJ1-1; the D is unclear. The ends were cut back, 7 bases at V and 4 bases at J, with 13 bases in the middle. The CDR3 is 13 residues long. Looked up from germline, CDR1 is MNHEY and CDR2 is SVGAGI. The CDR3 DNA reads as TGTGCCAGCACTATGGACCGGTTCACTGAAGCTTTCTTT. Amino acids: CASTMDRFTEAFF.

This clone was seen just once. The genes are TRBV28 and TRBJ2-7, with D uncertain. The CDR3 length is 11 residues. Germline loops: CDR1 MDHEN, CDR2 SYDVKM. V shed 3 bases and J shed 4 bases, with 4 bases lying between them. CDR3 loop: CASSLGYEQYF. The CDR3 bases are TGTGCCAGCAGTTTGGGGTACGAGCAGTACTTC.